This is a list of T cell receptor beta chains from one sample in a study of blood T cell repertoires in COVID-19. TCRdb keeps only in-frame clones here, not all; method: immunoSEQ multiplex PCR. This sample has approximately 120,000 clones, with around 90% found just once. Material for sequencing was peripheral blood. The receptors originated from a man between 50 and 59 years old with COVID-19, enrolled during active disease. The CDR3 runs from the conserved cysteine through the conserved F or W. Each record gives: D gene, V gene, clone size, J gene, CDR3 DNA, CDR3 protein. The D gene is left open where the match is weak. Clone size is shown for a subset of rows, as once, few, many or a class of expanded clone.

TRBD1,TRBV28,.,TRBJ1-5,TGTGCCAGCAGTGCAACCGGGACAGGGGGTTCCAATCAGCCCCAGCATTTT,CASSATGTGGSNQPQHF
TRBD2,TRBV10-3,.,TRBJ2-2,TGTGCCTCCTCTCAGGCGGGAGGGGACACCGGGGAGCTGTTTTTT,CASSQAGGDTGELFF
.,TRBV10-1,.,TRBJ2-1,TGCGCCAGCAGTCCTGACACCAACAATGAGCAGTTCTTC,CASSPDTNNEQFF
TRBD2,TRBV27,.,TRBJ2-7,TGTGCCAGCAGTTCGACTAGCGGGAGGGTATACGAGCAGTACTTC,CASSSTSGRVYEQYF
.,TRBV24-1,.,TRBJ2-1,TGTGCCACCAGTGATTTAGGGGGTGGCTCCTACAATGAGCAGTTCTTC,CATSDLGGGSYNEQFF
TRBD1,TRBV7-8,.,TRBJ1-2,TGTGCCAGCAGCTCACGGACAGGGGTGGCGTATGGCTACACCTTC,CASSSRTGVAYGYTF
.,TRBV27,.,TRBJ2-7,TGTGCCAGCAGAGCTTTTGAGGGACACGAATACGAGCAGTACTTC,CASRAFEGHEYEQYF
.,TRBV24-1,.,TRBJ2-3,TGTGCCACCAGTGATACCGAGACAGATACGCAGTATTTT,CATSDTETDTQYF
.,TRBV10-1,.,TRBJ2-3,TGCGCCAGAAGCCAAGGGAGGCCGTCAGATACGCAGTATTTT,CARSQGRPSDTQYF
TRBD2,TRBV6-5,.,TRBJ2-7,TGTGCCAGCACCGGGGGGAGCGACGAGCAGTACTTC,CASTGGSDEQYF
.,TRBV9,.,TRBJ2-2,TGTGCCAGCAGCCAAAGTGGGGGGAAGGGCACCGGGGAGCTGTTTTTT,CASSQSGGKGTGELFF
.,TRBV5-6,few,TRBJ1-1,TGTGCCAGCAGCCCCTGGAGCCCCCCAGGGCGGGCTTTCTTT,CASSPWSPPGRAFF
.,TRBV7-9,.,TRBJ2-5,TGTGCCAGCAGCTTAGCAGTGGGGGCGCTGAAGACCCAGTACTTC,CASSLAVGALKTQYF
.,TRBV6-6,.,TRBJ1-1,TGTGCCAGCAGTTTCGACACGAACACTGAAGCTTTCTTT,CASSFDTNTEAFF
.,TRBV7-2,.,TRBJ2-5,TGTGCCAGCAGCTTATCCAGGGATGAGACCCAGTACTTC,CASSLSRDETQYF
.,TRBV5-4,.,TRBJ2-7,TGTGCCAGCAGTCTAGGGGGGGGGCGCCCCCAGTACGAGCAGTACTTC,CASSLGGGRPQYEQYF
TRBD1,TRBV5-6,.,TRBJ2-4,TGTGCCAGCAGCACTAAGCCCGGGACAGGGGATATCAAAAACATTCAGTACTTC,CASSTKPGTGDIKNIQYF
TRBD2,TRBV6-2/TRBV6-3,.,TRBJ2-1,TGTGCCAGCAGCCGCGGGAGCCGCTCCTACAATGAGCAGTTCTTC,CASSRGSRSYNEQFF
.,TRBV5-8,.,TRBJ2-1,TGTGCCAGCAGCCTCAACAGGGTAGGGGGTGAGCAGTTCTTC,CASSLNRVGGEQFF
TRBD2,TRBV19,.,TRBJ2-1,TGTGCCAGTAGTATAGAACTAGCGGGTGCCCTCGGGCAGTTCTTC,CASSIELAGALGQFF
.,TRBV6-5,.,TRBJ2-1,TGTGCCAGCAGTTCCTGGGACAACAATGAGCAGTTCTTC,CASSSWDNNEQFF
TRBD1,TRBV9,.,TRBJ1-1,TGTGCCAGCAGCGTAGGACAGGGGGAACGAACCGGCACTGAAGCTTTCTTT,CASSVGQGERTGTEAFF
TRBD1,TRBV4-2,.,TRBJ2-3,TGTGCCAGCAGCCAGGTGAACAGGGGGGCTAAAGATACGCAGTATTTT,CASSQVNRGAKDTQYF
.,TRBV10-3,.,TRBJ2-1,TGTGCCACGAGCAGCGTCGAGCGGGAGCAGTTCTTC,CATSSVEREQFF
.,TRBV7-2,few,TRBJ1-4,TGTGCCAGCAGCTTGGGCGGGGGAGGGTACGAAAAACTGTTTTTT,CASSLGGGGYEKLFF
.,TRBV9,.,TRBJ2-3,TGTGCCAGCAGCGTAGGGTCCGGGGGCACAGATACGCAGTATTTT,CASSVGSGGTDTQYF
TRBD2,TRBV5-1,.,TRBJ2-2,TGCGCCAGCAGCTCGGGACTAGCGGGAGGGAACACCGGGGAGCTGTTTTTT,CASSSGLAGGNTGELFF
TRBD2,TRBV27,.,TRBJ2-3,TGTGCCAGCAGTTTATCCTTAGCGGGGTCCACAGATACGCAGTATTTT,CASSLSLAGSTDTQYF
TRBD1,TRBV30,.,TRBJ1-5,TGTGCCTGGCAGGGGGTAAATAGCAATCAGCCCCAGCATTTT,CAWQGVNSNQPQHF
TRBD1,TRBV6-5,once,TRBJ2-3,TGTGCCAGCACCGTAACAGGGGCAGATACGCAGTATTTT,CASTVTGADTQYF
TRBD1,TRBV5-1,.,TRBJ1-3,TGCGCCAGCAGCTCGACAGGGGCAGGAAACACCATATATTTT,CASSSTGAGNTIYF
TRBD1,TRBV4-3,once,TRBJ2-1,TGCGCCAGCAGCCTCTACCGGGACAGGGGGCTTGATGAGCAGTTCTTC,CASSLYRDRGLDEQFF
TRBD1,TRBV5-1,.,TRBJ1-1,TGCGCCAGCAGCTTGGGACAGGGTGGGAACACTGAAGCTTTCTTT,CASSLGQGGNTEAFF
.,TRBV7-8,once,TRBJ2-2,TGTGCCAGCTCAGGGGTCCTTGGTACCGGGGAGCTGTTTTTT,CASSGVLGTGELFF
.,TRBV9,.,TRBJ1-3,TGTGCCAGCAGCGTAGGACAGCTCTCTGGAAACACCATATATTTT,CASSVGQLSGNTIYF
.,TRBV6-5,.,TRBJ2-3,TGTGCCAGCAGTTACTCGGTCGGGAGAAGCACAGATACGCAGTATTTT,CASSYSVGRSTDTQYF
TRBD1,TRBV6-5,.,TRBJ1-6,TGTGCCAGCAGTTCCACCGGGACAGGGGTTTCACCCCTCCACTTT,CASSSTGTGVSPLHF
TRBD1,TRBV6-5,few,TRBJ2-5,TGTGCCAGCAGTCGGGACAGAGAGGAGACCCAGTACTTC,CASSRDREETQYF
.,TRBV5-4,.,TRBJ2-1,TGTGCCAGCAGCTCCACAGGGAGCAATGAGCAGTTCTTC,CASSSTGSNEQFF
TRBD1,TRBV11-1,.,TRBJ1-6,TGTGCCAGCTCAACAGGGGAATCACCCCTCCACTTT,CASSTGESPLHF
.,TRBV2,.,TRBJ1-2,TGTGCCAGCAGTTCCCAGGGTCCCCCCGGGGGCTACACCTTC,CASSSQGPPGGYTF
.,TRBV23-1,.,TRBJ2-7,TGCGCCAGCAGTCAATCTAAGAACACCTACGAGCAGTACTTC,CASSQSKNTYEQYF
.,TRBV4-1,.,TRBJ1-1,TGCGCCAGCACCGGTTTGGGGGGCACTGAAGCTTTCTTT,CASTGLGGTEAFF
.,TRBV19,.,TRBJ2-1,TGTGCCTCTTCTAAAAACAGGGAATTAATTAGGAATGAGCAGTTCTTC,CASSKNRELIRNEQFF
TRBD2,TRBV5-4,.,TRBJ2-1,TGTGCCAGCAGCTATACTAGCGGAGGTTACAATGAGCAGTTCTTC,CASSYTSGGYNEQFF
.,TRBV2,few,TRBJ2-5,TGTGCCAGCAGTACCCCTACAGGGATGGAGACCCAGTACTTC,CASSTPTGMETQYF